Following are 22 T cell receptor beta chains from one sample sequenced in a study of blood T cell repertoires in COVID-19. Clones were read by immunoSEQ multiplex PCR, and TCRdb kept only the in-frame ones, dropping some. The sample lists 140,000 to 150,000 clones, 84% seen once, with approximately 8.9% in the top ten. Sequencing input: peripheral blood. These receptors came from a man in his thirties or forties with COVID-19, enrolled during active disease.

V is TRBV27 and J is TRBJ2-7; D might be TRBD2 (6 bases). Germline CDR1 reads MNHEY; CDR2 reads SMNVEV (reference sequence). V was clipped by 0 bases and J by 3 bases, with 12 bases between them. This CDR3 region has 15 residues. CDR3: CASSLSPTGSYEQYF. CDR3 nucleotide sequence: TGTGCCAGCAGTTTATCCCCCACCGGGAGCTACGAGCAGTACTTC.

The gene calls are TRBV19 and TRBJ2-1; 9 bases map to TRBD2. Germline values: CDR1 LNHDA, CDR2 SQIVND (reference sequence). Germline trimming cut 7 bases from V and 3 bases from J; bases unmatched to any gene: 4. This CDR3 is built from 14 residues. The CDR3 here is CASNAGGIYNEQFF. CDR3 nucleotides: TGTGCCAGTAACGCGGGAGGGATCTACAATGAGCAGTTCTTC.

This chain uses TRBV27 with TRBJ2-7; TRBD1 agrees at 10 bases. With 4 bases clipped from V and 2 bases from J, the junction kept 8 bases outside the gene matches. Germline V gene sequence: CDR1 MNHEY, CDR2 SMNVEV (reference sequence). The CDR3 covers 16 residues. CDR3 DNA: TGTGCCAGCAGTTCCCCTCCCGGGACAGGGGCCTACGAGCAGTACTTC. Translation gives CASSSPPGTGAYEQYF.

The genes are TRBV15 and TRBJ1-3; the D is unclear. Germline V gene data show CDR1 as LNHNV and CDR2 as YYDKDF (reference sequence). V was shortened by 0 bases and J by 0 bases, with 6 bases between the two germline ends. CDR3 size: 15 residues. DNA of the CDR3: TGTGCCACCAGCAGAGATCGAGCCTCTGGAAACACCATATATTTT. Its protein is CATSRDRASGNTIYF.

This sequence joins TRBV29-1 and TRBJ1-5, with TRBD1 as a possible D gene (5 bases). The V and J ends lost 0 bases and 7 bases respectively, with 10 bases between them. The V gene's germline CDR1 is SQVTM and CDR2 ANQGSEA. This CDR3 region has 13 residues. The CDR3 region is CSVEDRVGQPQHF. CDR3 nucleotide sequence: TGCAGCGTTGAAGACAGGGTAGGGCAGCCCCAGCATTTT.

This chain connects TRBV2 to TRBJ1-4; perhaps TRBD1 as D (6 bases). The V end was cut by 4 bases, the J end by 8 bases, with 23 bases between. CDR3 length: 17 residues. Germline CDR1 is SNHLY and CDR2 is FYNNEI. CDR3 nucleotides: TGTGCCAGCAGTGGGGGGTGGCGACAGGCGCAGGGGGAAAAACTGTTTTTT. Protein product: CASSGGWRQAQGEKLFF.

The genes are TRBV20-1 and TRBJ2-3, with D uncertain. V lost 3 bases and J lost 6, with 16 bases in between. Germline V gene lookup returns CDR1 DFQATT and CDR2 SNEGSKA (reference sequence). The CDR3 sequence is 14 residues long. This chain's CDR3 is CSASGGLLVDTQYF. CDR3 nucleotides: TGCAGTGCTAGTGGCGGTCTATTGGTGGATACGCAGTATTTT.

The chain joins TRBV15 to TRBJ1-5; 7 nucleotides align to TRBD1. The CDR3 runs to 16 residues. The V gene end was trimmed by 0 bases and the J gene end by 9 bases; junction bases not matched to a gene: 11. Germline V CDR1 and CDR2: LNHNV, YYDKDF (reference sequence). CDR3 sequence: CATSRDLRTGHAPQHF. The CDR3 nucleotides are TGTGCCACCAGCAGAGATCTGAGGACAGGCCATGCGCCCCAGCATTTT. The variable domain in full, completed from reference TRBV15 and TRBJ1-5, reads DAMVIQNPRYQVTQFGKPVTLSCSQTLNHNVMYWYQQKSSQAPKLLFHYYDKDFNNEADTPDNFQSRRPNTSFCFLDIRSPGLGDTAMYLCATSRDLRTGHAPQHFGDGTRLSIL.

As concerns this clone: It differs at one base from a far larger clone, so likely a read error. The chain couples TRBV3-1 (or the pseudogene TRBV3-2) to TRBJ2-1; TRBD2 aligns across 13 bases. The CDR3 spans 15 residues. Unmatched junction bases numbered 1, after V lost 4 bases and J lost 4 bases. Germline V gives CDR1 LGHDT, CDR2 YNNKEL (reference sequence). The CDR3 protein is CASSPGLAGYNEQFF. CDR3 bases: TGTGCCAGCAGCCCGGGACTAGCGGGATACAATGAGCAGTTCTTC.

V usage is TRBV23-1 and J usage is TRBJ2-7; 7 bases align to TRBD2. Being an ORF, TRBV23-1 has a function that is uncertain. The CDR3 is 14 amino acids. J was trimmed by 3 bases and V by 0 bases; bases with no gene match: 2. The CDR3 bases are TGCGCCAGCAGTCAATCAACGGGGGGCTACGAGCAGTACTTC. Protein product: CASSQSTGGYEQYF.

The V call is TRBV6-5, the J call TRBJ1-6; no reliable D call. Germline V gene data show CDR1 as MNHEY and CDR2 as SVGAGI. This CDR3 region has 14 residues. V lost 9 bases and J 0 bases, leaving 9 bases between the germline ends. The CDR3 bases are TGTGCCAGTCGTAAAAACTCCTATAATTCACCCCTCCACTTT. Its translation: CASRKNSYNSPLHF.

This rearrangement joins TRBV2 to TRBJ2-1; D not certain. This CDR3 is built from 14 residues. The V and J ends lost 5 bases and 8 bases respectively, with 16 bases between them. Germline V gene lookup returns CDR1 SNHLY and CDR2 FYNNEI. Written as DNA, the CDR3 is TGTGCCAGCAGTATTACGGGTGTCTCCGATGAGCAGTTCTTC. Its protein is CASSITGVSDEQFF. The whole variable domain, filled in from reference TRBV2 and TRBJ2-1, reads EPEVTQTPSHQVTQMGQEVILRCVPISNHLYFYWYRQILGQKVEFLVSFYNNEISEKSEIFDDQFSVERPDGSNFTLKIRSTKLEDSAMYFCASSITGVSDEQFFGPGTRLTVL.

This clone was seen more than once but under ten times. V is TRBV7-9 and J is TRBJ1-6, with D perhaps TRBD1 (6 bases). CDR1 and CDR2 (germline): SEHNR, FQNEAQ (reference sequence). The CDR3 runs to 16 residues. The V end was cut by 3 bases, the J end by 7 bases, with 16 bases between. The CDR3 DNA reads as TGTGCCAGCAGCTTCGGACCAGGACAGCCCAATTCACCCCTCCACTTT. The encoded protein is CASSFGPGQPNSPLHF.

This rearrangement joins TRBV4-1 to TRBJ1-5; 8 nucleotides match TRBD1. Germline V gives CDR1 MGHRA, CDR2 YSYEKL. Trimming took 5 bases from V and 1 from J; bases not matched to a gene: 7. The CDR3 is 16 amino acids. CDR3 DNA sequence: TGCGCCAGCAGCATTAGGACAGGGCCGAGCAATCAGCCCCAGCATTTT. Amino acids: CASSIRTGPSNQPQHF.

The genes are TRBV30 and TRBJ2-7; TRBD1 is a possible D gene (5 bases). V lost 2 bases and J lost 0, with 11 bases in between. Looked up from germline, CDR1 is GTSNPN and CDR2 is SVGIG (reference sequence). The CDR3 contains 14 residues. The CDR3 coding sequence is TGTGCCTGGAGTAGTACAGGAAGCTCCTACGAGCAGTACTTC. Amino acid sequence: CAWSSTGSSYEQYF.

The chain is built from TRBV6-1 and TRBJ2-2; maybe TRBD2 (5 bases). Germline-derived CDR1 and CDR2 are MNHNS and SASEGT. The CDR3 runs 16 residues. The V end was cut by 2 bases, the J end by 8 bases, with 18 bases between. CDR3 in DNA: TGTGCCAGCAGTGAATGGTATATCGCAGGAGGAGGGGAGCTGTTTTTT. Residues: CASSEWYIAGGGELFF.

There are a few counts of this clone. This chain links TRBV14 with TRBJ1-2; D not certain. Germline V lookup: CDR1 SGHDN, CDR2 FVKESK. The CDR3 has 12 residues. The V gene lost 1 base and the J gene lost 5 bases, with 5 bases spanning the gap. Here the CDR3 reads CASSQGRYGYTF. The CDR3 DNA is TGTGCCAGCAGCCAAGGGAGGTATGGCTACACCTTC.

The chain links TRBV4-1 to TRBJ1-2; no clear D. CDR3 length equals 15 residues. Trimming pared 3 bases from V and 4 bases from J, leaving 15 bases between. CDR1 MGHRA and CDR2 YSYEKL come from the germline V gene. The chain's CDR3 is CASSQREGGSYGYTF. The CDR3 nucleotides read TGCGCCAGCAGCCAGAGGGAGGGTGGTAGCTATGGCTACACCTTC.

V gene TRBV5-4 combines with J gene TRBJ2-5; D gene ambiguous. This CDR3 has 13 amino acids. The V gene's germline CDR1 is SGHNT and CDR2 YYREEE (reference sequence). V was trimmed by 0 bases and J by 4 bases, leaving 7 bases between them. The CDR3 nucleotides are TGTGCCAGCAGCTTGGGGCTCACAGAGACCCAGTACTTC. This gives the protein CASSLGLTETQYF.

Of note for this clone: Within the sample, other DNA sequences also encode this same CDR3. The CDR3 here is CSVEGGGGNTIYF. The DNA of the CDR3 is TGCAGCGTTGAGGGGGGAGGTGGAAACACCATATATTTT. The chain joins TRBV29-1 to TRBJ1-3, with a weak D call TRBD1 (5 bases). The V end lost 3 bases, the J end lost 3 bases, and 9 bases lay between the germline ends. Per the germline V gene, CDR1 is SQVTM and CDR2 is ANQGSEA. The CDR3 contains 13 residues.

J is TRBJ2-3 and V is TRBV5-1; D unresolved. CDR3 length equals 13 residues. CDR1 is SGHRS and CDR2 is YFSETQ in the germline V gene. V was clipped by 3 bases and J by 9 bases, with 14 bases between them. The CDR3, as DNA: TGCGCCAGCAGCTCAACAGCCCGCGAGACGCAGTATTTT. Translating gives CASSSTARETQYF.

This chain links TRBV7-2 with TRBJ1-1; 7 bases fit TRBD1. Per the germline V gene, CDR1 is SGHTA and CDR2 is FQGNSA. The V gene end was trimmed by 6 bases and the J gene end by 6 bases; junction bases not matched to a gene: 7. The CDR3 consists of 13 residues. CDR3 in amino acids: CASRLTGPSEAFF. The DNA of the CDR3 is TGTGCCAGCAGGCTGACAGGGCCATCTGAAGCTTTCTTT.